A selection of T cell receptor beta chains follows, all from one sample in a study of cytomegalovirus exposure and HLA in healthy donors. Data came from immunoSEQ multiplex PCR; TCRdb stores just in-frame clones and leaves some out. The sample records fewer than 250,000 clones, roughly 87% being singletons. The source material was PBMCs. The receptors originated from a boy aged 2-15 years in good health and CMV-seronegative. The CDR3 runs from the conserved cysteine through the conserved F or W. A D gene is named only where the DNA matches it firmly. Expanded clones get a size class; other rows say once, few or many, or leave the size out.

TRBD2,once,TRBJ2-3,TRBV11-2,CASSLLLAGRTDTQYF,TGTGCCAGCAGCTTACTCCTAGCGGGGCGCACAGATACGCAGTATTTT
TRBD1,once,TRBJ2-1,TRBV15,CATSRRQGAYNEQFF,TGTGCCACCAGCAGAAGACAGGGGGCCTACAATGAGCAGTTCTTC
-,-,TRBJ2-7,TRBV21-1,CASSARPGTGHLKWLNYEQYF,TGTGCCAGCAGCGCCAGACCCGGGACAGGGCATCTTAAGTGGCTTAACTACGAGCAGTACTTC
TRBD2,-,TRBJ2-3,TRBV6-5,CASSYGLAGGPDTQYF,TGTGCCAGCAGTTATGGGCTAGCGGGGGGGCCAGATACGCAGTATTTT
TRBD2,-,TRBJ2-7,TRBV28,CASSLSPSRGGRAPYEQYF,TGTGCCAGCAGTTTAAGCCCCTCTAGAGGCGGGAGGGCCCCCTACGAGCAGTACTTC
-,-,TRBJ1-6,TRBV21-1,CASSRQGYNSPLHF,TGTGCCAGCAGCCGACAGGGTTATAATTCACCCCTCCACTTT
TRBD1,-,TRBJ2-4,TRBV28,CASSARDRNKAKNIQYF,TGTGCCAGCAGTGCTCGGGACAGGAATAAAGCCAAAAACATTCAGTACTTC
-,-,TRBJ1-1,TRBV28,CASLAGNTEAFF,TGTGCTTCCTTGGCAGGGAACACTGAAGCTTTCTTT
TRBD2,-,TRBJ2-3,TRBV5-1,CASSALAGISTDTQYF,TGCGCCAGCAGCGCTCTAGCGGGGATTAGCACAGATACGCAGTATTTT
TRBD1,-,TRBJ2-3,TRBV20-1,CSASDRGTQYF,TGCAGTGCTTCTGACAGGGGTACGCAGTATTTT
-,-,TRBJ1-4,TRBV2,CASSLLLNEKLFF,TGTGCCAGCAGCCTCTTGTTAAATGAAAAACTGTTTTTT
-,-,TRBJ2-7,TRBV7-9,CASSLSHRDYEQYF,TGTGCCAGCAGCTTAAGTCACCGGGACTACGAGCAGTACTTC
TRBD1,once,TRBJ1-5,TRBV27,CASSSGRGSNQPQHF,TGTGCCAGCAGTTCCGGCAGGGGGAGCAATCAGCCCCAGCATTTT
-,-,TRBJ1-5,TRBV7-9,CASSFGPYQPQHF,TGTGCCAGCAGCTTCGGTCCCTATCAGCCCCAGCATTTT
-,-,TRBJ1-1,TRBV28,CASSFPPGRENTEAFF,TGTGCCAGCAGTTTTCCGCCGGGCAGGGAAAACACTGAAGCTTTCTTT
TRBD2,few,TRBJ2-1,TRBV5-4,CASSFGAGEGNEQFF,TGTGCCAGCAGCTTCGGGGCGGGGGAGGGGAATGAGCAGTTCTTC
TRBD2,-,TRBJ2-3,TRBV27,CASSPLAGGPSTDTQYF,TGTGCCAGCAGTCCCCTAGCGGGAGGGCCGAGCACAGATACGCAGTATTTT
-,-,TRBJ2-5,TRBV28,CASKYREETQYF,TGTGCCAGCAAATATCGAGAAGAGACCCAGTACTTC
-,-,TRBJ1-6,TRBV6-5,CASSYSRGRSPLHF,TGTGCCAGCAGTTACTCGCGGGGGCGTTCACCCCTCCACTTT
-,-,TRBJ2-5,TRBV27,CASSLLGGGETQYF,TGTGCCAGCAGTCTCCTAGGGGGTGGGGAGACCCAGTACTTC
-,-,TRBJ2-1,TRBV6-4,CASSGGSYNEQFF,TGTGCCAGCAGCGGCGGTTCCTACAATGAGCAGTTCTTC
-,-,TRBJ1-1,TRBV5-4,CASSLLREHTEAFF,TGTGCCAGCAGCTTGTTGCGGGAGCACACTGAAGCTTTCTTT
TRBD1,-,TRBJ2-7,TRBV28,CASSILQGAYEQYF,TGTGCCAGCAGTATCCTACAGGGGGCCTACGAGCAGTACTTC
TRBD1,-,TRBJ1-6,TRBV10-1,CASRFGQGSLCDLHF,TGCGCCAGCAGGTTCGGACAGGGCTCATTGTGTGACCTCCACTTT
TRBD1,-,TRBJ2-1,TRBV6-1,CASSDFRDRDYNEQFF,TGTGCCAGCAGTGATTTCCGAGACAGGGATTACAATGAGCAGTTCTTC
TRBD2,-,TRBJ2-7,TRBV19,CASSPGLVSYEQYF,TGTGCCAGTAGCCCGGGACTAGTAAGTTACGAGCAGTACTTC
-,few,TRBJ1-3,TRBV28,CASSFRGNTIYF,TGTGCCAGCAGTTTTCGTGGAAACACCATATATTTT
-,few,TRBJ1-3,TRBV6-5,CASSSVFSGNTIYF,TGTGCCAGCAGCAGTGTTTTTTCTGGAAACACCATATATTTT
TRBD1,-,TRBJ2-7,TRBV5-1,CASSPEPGQGEQYF,TGCGCCAGCAGCCCAGAACCGGGACAGGGCGAGCAGTACTTC
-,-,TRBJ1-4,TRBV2,CASSEPAGIDEKLFF,TGTGCCAGCAGTGAACCGGCAGGGATTGATGAAAAACTGTTTTTT
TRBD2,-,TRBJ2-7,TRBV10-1,CASSFPGTSGSIYEQYF,TGCGCCAGCAGTTTTCCCGGGACTAGCGGGAGTATCTACGAGCAGTACTTC
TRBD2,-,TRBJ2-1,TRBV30,CAFTGLAGYQKGNEQFF,TGTGCCTTCACGGGACTAGCGGGTTACCAAAAGGGGAATGAGCAGTTCTTC
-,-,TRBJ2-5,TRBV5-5,CASSLGSGTIVQETQYF,TGTGCCAGCAGCTTGGGGTCTGGGACAATCGTACAAGAGACCCAGTACTTC
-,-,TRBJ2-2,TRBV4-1,CASSQARNSDTGELFF,TGCGCCAGCAGCCAAGCCCGCAACTCTGACACCGGGGAGCTGTTTTTT
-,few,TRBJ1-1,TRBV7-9,CASSLRGRTEAFF,TGTGCCAGCAGCTTACGAGGTCGCACTGAAGCTTTCTTT
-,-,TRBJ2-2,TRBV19,CASSSRGVEGNTGELFF,TGTGCCAGTAGTTCCCGAGGGGTGGAGGGGAACACCGGGGAGCTGTTTTTT
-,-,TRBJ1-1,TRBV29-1,CSVSPPGGNTEAFF,TGCAGCGTTTCCCCCCCGGGGGGGAACACTGAAGCTTTCTTT
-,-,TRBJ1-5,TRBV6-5,CASTVGGAANQPQHF,TGTGCCAGCACGGTGGGAGGGGCCGCCAATCAGCCCCAGCATTTT
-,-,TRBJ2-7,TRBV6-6,CASVAEVRSNEQYF,TGTGCCAGCGTGGCAGAGGTTCGGTCGAACGAGCAGTACTTC
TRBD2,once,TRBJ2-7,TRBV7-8,CASSFASGPYEQYF,TGTGCCAGCAGCTTTGCTAGCGGCCCCTACGAGCAGTACTTC
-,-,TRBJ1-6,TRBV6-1,CASSTGSPLHF,TGTGCCAGCAGCACAGGGTCACCCCTCCACTTT
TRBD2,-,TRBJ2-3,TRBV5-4,CASSLVPGLANTDTQYF,TGTGCCAGCAGCTTGGTCCCTGGACTAGCAAACACAGATACGCAGTATTTT
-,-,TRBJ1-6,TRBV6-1,CASSERLMSSYNSPLHF,TGTGCCAGCAGTGAACGCTTGATGAGCTCCTATAATTCACCCCTCCACTTT
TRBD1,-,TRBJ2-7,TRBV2,CASKGDRAGEQYF,TGTGCCAGCAAGGGGGACAGGGCCGGCGAGCAGTACTTC
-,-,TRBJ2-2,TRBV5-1,CASSLGQGAGELFF,TGCGCCAGCAGCTTGGGCCAGGGTGCCGGGGAGCTGTTTTTT
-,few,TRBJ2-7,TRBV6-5,CASSWRGEQYF,TGTGCCAGCAGTTGGCGGGGAGAGCAGTACTTC
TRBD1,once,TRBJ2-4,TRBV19,CASSTKQGLVKNIQYF,TGTGCCAGTAGTACTAAACAGGGGTTGGTCAAAAACATTCAGTACTTC
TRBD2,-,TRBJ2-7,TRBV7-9,CASRGMSGTYGGGGYEQYF,TGTGCCAGCAGGGGGATGAGTGGGACTTATGGGGGGGGAGGCTACGAGCAGTACTTC
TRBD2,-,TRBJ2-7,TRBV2,CASRVKEGAGEQYF,TGTGCCAGCAGGGTCAAGGAGGGAGCGGGAGAGCAGTACTTC
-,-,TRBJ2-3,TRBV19,CASSIDVLGHTQYF,TGTGCCAGTAGTATAGACGTACTAGGTCATACGCAGTATTTT
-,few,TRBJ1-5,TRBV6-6,CASSSGSRGSNQPQHF,TGTGCCAGCAGTTCAGGCTCCCGAGGGAGCAATCAGCCCCAGCATTTT